A selection of T cell receptor beta chains follows, all from one sample in a study of T-cell memory formation after mild COVID-19. Each CDR3 protein is one row after TCRdb ran MiXCR on the 5' RACE reads. The sample lists about 400,000 distinct CDR3 sequences; approximately 18% were seen once. The sequenced sample consisted of PBMCs or a T cell subset sorted from them (not recorded which). Source of these receptors: a man aged 18-30 years who had mild COVID-19 (a few samples of this study predate the infection). Cell type and time point are not known. CDR3s include the opening cysteine and the closing phenylalanine or tryptophan. The order of the fields is CDR3 DNA, CDR3 protein, J gene, V gene, D gene, clone size. A D gene is named only where the DNA matches it firmly. The size entry is marked missing in some rows and otherwise reads once, few, many or a size class.

TGTGCCAGCAGTTTAACCAATGCGAACACCGGGGAGCTGTTTTTT | CASSLTNANTGELFF | TRBJ2-2 | TRBV12-3/TRBV12-4 | NA | NA
TGTGCCAGCAGTTCACAGATTGCCTATAATTCACCCCTCCACTTT | CASSSQIAYNSPLHF | TRBJ1-6 | TRBV6-6 | NA | NA
TGTGCCAGCAGCCTACTCACCTCATCGCCCCAGCATTTT | CASSLLTSSPQHF | TRBJ1-5 | TRBV14 | NA | NA
TGTGCCAGCAGTGAAGAGCGGGGGGGGACAGATACGCAGTATTTT | CASSEERGGTDTQYF | TRBJ2-3 | TRBV6-1 | TRBD2 | few
TGCGCCAGCAGCCCTACTCAGCGTAGCACAGATACGCAGTATTTT | CASSPTQRSTDTQYF | TRBJ2-3 | TRBV5-1 | NA | NA
TGTGCCAGCAGCTTAAGTGGGACAGGAGGATACGAGCAGTACTTC | CASSLSGTGGYEQYF | TRBJ2-7 | TRBV7-3 | TRBD1 | many
TGTGCCAGCACCTCGACTTGGGGGGCAGATACGCAGTATTTT | CASTSTWGADTQYF | TRBJ2-3 | TRBV7-2 | NA | many
TGCGCCAGCAGCCAAGATGGGGTCAGCGGTGAGCAGTTCTTC | CASSQDGVSGEQFF | TRBJ2-1 | TRBV4-3 | NA | few
TGCGCCAGCAGCTTGGGCCTAGCGGGACCAGATACGCAGTATTTT | CASSLGLAGPDTQYF | TRBJ2-3 | TRBV5-1 | TRBD2 | few
TGTGCCAGCAGCTCGGGGACAGGTTGGCAGCCCCAGCATTTT | CASSSGTGWQPQHF | TRBJ1-5 | TRBV5-6 | TRBD1 | many
TGTGCCAGCAGCCGAGGACAGACTAAACATGAAAAACTGTTTTTT | CASSRGQTKHEKLFF | TRBJ1-4 | TRBV7-2 | NA | many
TGTGCCAGCAGCTTAGTTGAGGCCAAAAACATTCAGTACTTC | CASSLVEAKNIQYF | TRBJ2-4 | TRBV7-8 | NA | NA
TGTGCCAGCAGTTCACGCCGGGACAGAATCTACAATGAGCAGTTCTTC | CASSSRRDRIYNEQFF | TRBJ2-1 | TRBV12-3/TRBV12-4 | TRBD1 | NA
TGCAGTGCTAGTTTAATCAGGGGATTAAACTATGGCTACACCTTC | CSASLIRGLNYGYTF | TRBJ1-2 | TRBV20-1 | NA | many
TGTGCCAGCAGGGAGACAGGGGCATACAATGAGCAGTTCTTC | CASRETGAYNEQFF | TRBJ2-1 | TRBV6-5 | TRBD1 | NA
TGCAGTGCTAGAGAGCGCCCACAAGGCTACGAGCAGTACTTC | CSARERPQGYEQYF | TRBJ2-7 | TRBV20-1 | NA | NA
TGTGCCACCAGTGAGGGCCGAGGGGGCACAGATACGCAGTATTTT | CATSEGRGGTDTQYF | TRBJ2-3 | TRBV24-1 | NA | few
TGCGCCAGCAGCCAGCCTCCAGGGGGTCCGAACACCGGGGAGCTGTTTTTT | CASSQPPGGPNTGELFF | TRBJ2-2 | TRBV4-1 | TRBD1 | many
TGCAGTGCTCTCAGTCGTACCACAGATACGCAGTATTTT | CSALSRTTDTQYF | TRBJ2-3 | TRBV20-1 | NA | NA
TGTGCCAGCAGCTTTTCTGAAGGCACTGAAGCTTTCTTT | CASSFSEGTEAFF | TRBJ1-1 | TRBV5-6 | NA | many
TGTGCCACCAGTCGAGGGGGACCGAACACAGATACGCAGTATTTT | CATSRGGPNTDTQYF | TRBJ2-3 | TRBV24-1 | NA | NA
TGTGCCAGCAGCTTAATCGGTGCGGCCGGGGAAAGTCAGCCCCAGCATTTT | CASSLIGAAGESQPQHF | TRBJ1-5 | TRBV7-2 | NA | few
TGTGCTAGCGGGCCGGGACAGGGCGAGCAGTACTTC | CASGPGQGEQYF | TRBJ2-7 | TRBV7-3 | TRBD1 | NA
TGTGCCAGCAGCCCTCGTGGGCAGAGCCCTGAAGCTTTCTTT | CASSPRGQSPEAFF | TRBJ1-1 | TRBV11-2 | NA | NA
TGTGCCAGCAGCTCGGGACAGCAAGAGACCCAGTACTTC | CASSSGQQETQYF | TRBJ2-5 | TRBV28 | TRBD1 | NA
TGTGCCAGCAGCTTAGAGGCTTGGTCAGGGGGCTACGAGCAGTACTTC | CASSLEAWSGGYEQYF | TRBJ2-7 | TRBV11-2 | TRBD1 | few
TGTGCCAGCAGTTTCAGGGATAACTATGGCTACACCTTC | CASSFRDNYGYTF | TRBJ1-2 | TRBV27 | NA | few
TGCAGTGCTAGACACTTTAATGAGCAGTTCTTC | CSARHFNEQFF | TRBJ2-1 | TRBV20-1 | NA | few
TGTGCCAGCAGCCTCGTCTTGGACGGGAAACAGCCCCAGCATTTT | CASSLVLDGKQPQHF | TRBJ1-5 | TRBV7-2 | NA | many
TGTGCCAGCAGCCCGGACGCTCCTACGCAGTATTTT | CASSPDAPTQYF | TRBJ2-3 | TRBV7-9 | NA | many
TGTGCCAGCAGATTGAACACCGGGGAGCTGTTTTTT | CASRLNTGELFF | TRBJ2-2 | TRBV7-3 | NA | NA
TGCGCCAGCAGCCATCAGCGGGGTATCTCCTACGAGCAGTACTTC | CASSHQRGISYEQYF | TRBJ2-7 | TRBV4-3 | TRBD2 | NA
TGTGCCAGCAGTGATTATGGCTACACCTTC | CASSDYGYTF | TRBJ1-2 | TRBV28 | NA | few
TGTGCCAGCACCCTAGCGGGGATTCAGACCCAGTACTTC | CASTLAGIQTQYF | TRBJ2-5 | TRBV7-9 | TRBD2 | many
TGTGCCAGCAGCCAAGATGAACAGCAGCCCCAGCATTTT | CASSQDEQQPQHF | TRBJ1-5 | TRBV3-1 | NA | NA
TGTGCCAGCAGCTCCAACCGGGACATTAGCAATCAGCCCCAGCATTTT | CASSSNRDISNQPQHF | TRBJ1-5 | TRBV7-9 | NA | few
TGCAGCGTTGAGGTCAGGGGAACTGAAGCTTTCTTT | CSVEVRGTEAFF | TRBJ1-1 | TRBV29-1 | NA | few
TGTGCCAGCAGCCAACAGTGGACTGAAGCTTTCTTT | CASSQQWTEAFF | TRBJ1-1 | TRBV11-2 | NA | few
TGCAGTGCTAGAGATGGGGGGGTGAACACTGAAGCTTTCTTT | CSARDGGVNTEAFF | TRBJ1-1 | TRBV20-1 | NA | few
TGTGCCAGCAGTTTAGCTAGTAATCCCTACAATGAGCAGTTCTTC | CASSLASNPYNEQFF | TRBJ2-1 | TRBV28 | NA | few
TGTGCCTGGAGGAAGTTGACAGGTTCTATAAGTTCACCCCTCCACTTT | CAWRKLTGSISSPLHF | TRBJ1-6 | TRBV30 | NA | NA
TGCGCCAGCAGGGTTCAGGCTAACTATGGCTACACCTTC | CASRVQANYGYTF | TRBJ1-2 | TRBV5-1 | NA | NA
TGCAGTGCTAGAGCAGGGGCAAATGAGCAGTTCTTC | CSARAGANEQFF | TRBJ2-1 | TRBV20-1 | NA | few
TGTGCCAGCAGCGTAGGTCCAACCGCAGGGGGTAGAGATGGCTACACCTTC | CASSVGPTAGGRDGYTF | TRBJ1-2 | TRBV9 | TRBD1 | NA
TGCAGTGCTAGAGATTTGGGGGTCGGAGAGACCCAGTACTTC | CSARDLGVGETQYF | TRBJ2-5 | TRBV20-1 | NA | few
TGTGCCAGCAGCCGACTAGGGCAAGAGACCCAGTACTTC | CASSRLGQETQYF | TRBJ2-5 | TRBV5-4 | NA | many
TGTGCCAGCAGCTTTAGGGAGAATTCACCCCTCCACTTT | CASSFRENSPLHF | TRBJ1-6 | TRBV7-3 | NA | many
TGTGCCAGCAGTTTAAGCCCGATGGGACAGAAAGGAAACACCATATATTTT | CASSLSPMGQKGNTIYF | TRBJ1-3 | TRBV28 | TRBD1 | NA
TGTGCCAGCAGCCCCCGGACCTCGCTGGCCTACGAGCAGTACTTC | CASSPRTSLAYEQYF | TRBJ2-7 | TRBV5-5 | NA | many
TGTGCCAGCTCACCGACGAGGGCGGCGAACACTGAAGCTTTCTTT | CASSPTRAANTEAFF | TRBJ1-1 | TRBV18 | NA | few
TGCGCCAGCAGCCAAGAGGGGTTCTCTGGAAACACCATATATTTT | CASSQEGFSGNTIYF | TRBJ1-3 | TRBV4-1 | NA | NA
TGCAGTGCTCCGAAAGACTATGAGCAGTTCTTC | CSAPKDYEQFF | TRBJ2-1 | TRBV20-1 | NA | NA
TGCAGTGCTAGACCGGTGACAGGACTGGTAGCTTTCTTT | CSARPVTGLVAFF | TRBJ1-1 | TRBV20-1 | NA | NA
TGTGCCAGCAAAACGGAGGGAGATACGCAGTATTTT | CASKTEGDTQYF | TRBJ2-3 | TRBV27 | NA | NA
TGTGCCAGCAGTCGGACCCGGGACATTAGCACAGATACGCAGTATTTT | CASSRTRDISTDTQYF | TRBJ2-3 | TRBV6-2/TRBV6-3 | NA | few
TGTGCCAGCAGTCACCCACAGGGTTTCTCTTCACCCCTCCACTTT | CASSHPQGFSSPLHF | TRBJ1-6 | TRBV6-5 | NA | NA
TGCAGTGCTAGAGATTTTACGGGGGGGCGTTACGAGCAGTACTTC | CSARDFTGGRYEQYF | TRBJ2-7 | TRBV20-1 | TRBD2 | many